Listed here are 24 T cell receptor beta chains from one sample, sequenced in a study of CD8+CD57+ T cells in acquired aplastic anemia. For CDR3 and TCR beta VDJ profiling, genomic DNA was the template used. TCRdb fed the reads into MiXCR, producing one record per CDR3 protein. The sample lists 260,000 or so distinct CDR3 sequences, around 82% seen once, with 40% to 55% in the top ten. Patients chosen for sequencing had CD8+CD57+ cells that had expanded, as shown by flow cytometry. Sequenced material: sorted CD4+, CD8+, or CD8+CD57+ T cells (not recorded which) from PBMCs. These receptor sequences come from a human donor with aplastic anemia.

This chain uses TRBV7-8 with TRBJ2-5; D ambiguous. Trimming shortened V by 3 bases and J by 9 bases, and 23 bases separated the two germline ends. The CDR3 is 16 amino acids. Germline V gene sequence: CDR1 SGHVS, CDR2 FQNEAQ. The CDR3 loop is CASSFHTDATADSQYF. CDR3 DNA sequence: TGTGCCAGCAGCTTTCATACAGACGCTACAGCCGATTCCCAGTACTTC.

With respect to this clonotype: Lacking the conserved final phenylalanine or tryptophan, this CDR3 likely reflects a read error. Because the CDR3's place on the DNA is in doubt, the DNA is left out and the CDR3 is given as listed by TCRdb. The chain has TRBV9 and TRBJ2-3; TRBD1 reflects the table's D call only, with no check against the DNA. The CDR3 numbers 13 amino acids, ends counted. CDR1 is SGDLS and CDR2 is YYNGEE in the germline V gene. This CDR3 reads CASSDGGGANTEV.

The CDR3 bases are TGTGCCAGCGTGGACAGGGTAGGTGGCTACACCTTC. Protein product: CASVDRVGGYTF. The genes are TRBV2 and TRBJ1-2; TRBD1 matches 8 bases. The V segment lost 8 bases and the J segment 7 bases; nucleotides outside the gene matches: 6. In germline, CDR1 is SNHLY, CDR2 FYNNEI. The CDR3 extends over 12 amino acids.

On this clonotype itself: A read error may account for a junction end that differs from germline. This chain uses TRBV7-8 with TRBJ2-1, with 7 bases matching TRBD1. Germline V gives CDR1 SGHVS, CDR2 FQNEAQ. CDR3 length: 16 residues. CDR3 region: CASSFQPDGTAHDQFF. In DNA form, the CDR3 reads TGTGCCAGCAGCTTTCAACCAGACGGGACAGCCCATGACCAGTTCTTC. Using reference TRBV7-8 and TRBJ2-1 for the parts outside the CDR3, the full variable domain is GAGVSQSPRYKVAKRGQDVALRCDPISGHVSLFWYQQALGQGPEFLTYFQNEAQLDKSGLPSDRFFAERPEGSVSTLKIQRTQQEDSAVYLCASSFQPDGTAHDQFFGPGTRLTVL.

The CDR3, as DNA: TGTGCCAGCAGCTTAGATCTGACAGGTCAGCAGTACGTC. Translated: CASSLDLTGQQYV. The chain uses TRBV11-3 and TRBJ2-7, with a tentative D call TRBD1 (6 bases). The V end lost 0 bases, the J end lost 8 bases, and 11 bases lay between the germline ends. Germline values: CDR1 SGHNT, CDR2 YENEEA. This CDR3 region has 13 residues.

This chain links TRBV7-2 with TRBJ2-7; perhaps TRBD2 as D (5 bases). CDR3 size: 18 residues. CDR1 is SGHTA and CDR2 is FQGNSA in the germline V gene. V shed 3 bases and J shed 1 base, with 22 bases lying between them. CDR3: CASSFHPEGAAVSYEQYV. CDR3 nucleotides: TGTGCCAGCAGCTTTCATCCAGAGGGAGCAGCGGTTTCCTACGAGCAGTACGTC.

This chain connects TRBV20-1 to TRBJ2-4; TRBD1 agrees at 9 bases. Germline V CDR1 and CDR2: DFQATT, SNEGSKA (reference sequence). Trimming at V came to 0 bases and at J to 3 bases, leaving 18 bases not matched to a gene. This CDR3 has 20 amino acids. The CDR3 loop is CSARDDGRDRVSRGKNIQYF. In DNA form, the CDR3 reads TGCAGTGCTAGAGATGATGGGAGGGACAGGGTGTCGAGAGGCAAAAACATTCAGTACTTC.

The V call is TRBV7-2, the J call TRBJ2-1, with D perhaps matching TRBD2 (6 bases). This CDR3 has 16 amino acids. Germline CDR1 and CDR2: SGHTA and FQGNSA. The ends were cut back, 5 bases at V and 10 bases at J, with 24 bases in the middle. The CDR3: CASSLTGDAAYNEQFF. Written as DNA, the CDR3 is TGTGCCAGCAGCCTAACGGGGGACGCCGCCTATAACGAGCAGTTCTTC.

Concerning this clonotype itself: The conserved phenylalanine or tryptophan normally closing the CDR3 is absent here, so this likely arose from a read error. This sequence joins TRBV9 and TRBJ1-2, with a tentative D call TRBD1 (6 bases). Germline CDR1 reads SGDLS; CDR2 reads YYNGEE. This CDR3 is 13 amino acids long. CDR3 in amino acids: CASSEGGPSTYTL. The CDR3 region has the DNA TGCGCCAGCAGCGAAGGGGGACCAAGCACATACACCCTC.

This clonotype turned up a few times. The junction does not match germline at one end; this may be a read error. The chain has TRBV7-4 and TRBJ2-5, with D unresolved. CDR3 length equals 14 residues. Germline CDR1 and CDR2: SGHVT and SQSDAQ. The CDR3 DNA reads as TGTGCCACCAGCAGTGGCAGCAGCCAAGAGACCCAGTACTTC. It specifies CATSSGSSQETQYF.

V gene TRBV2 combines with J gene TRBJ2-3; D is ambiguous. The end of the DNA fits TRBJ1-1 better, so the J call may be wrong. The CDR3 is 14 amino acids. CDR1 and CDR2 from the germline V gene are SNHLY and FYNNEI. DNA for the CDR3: TGTGCCAGCAGCGAGCGGGCGGGTCGCGATAAAGCTTTCTTT. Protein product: CASSERAGRDKAFF.

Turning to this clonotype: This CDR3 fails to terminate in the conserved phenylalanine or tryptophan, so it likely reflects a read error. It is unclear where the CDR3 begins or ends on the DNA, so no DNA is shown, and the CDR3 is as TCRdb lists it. CDR3 protein: CASGDWGTDTEAFG. The V gene is TRBV2, the J gene TRBJ1-1; the table's TRBD1 call for D was not verified on the DNA. The CDR3 spans 14 amino acids, including both terminal residues. Per germline, CDR1 SNHLY and CDR2 FYNNEI.

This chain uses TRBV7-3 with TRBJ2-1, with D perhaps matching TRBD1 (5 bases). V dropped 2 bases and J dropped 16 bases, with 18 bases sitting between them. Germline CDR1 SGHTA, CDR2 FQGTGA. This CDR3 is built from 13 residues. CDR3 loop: CASSLDLTEKTFF. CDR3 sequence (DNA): TGTGCCAGCAGCTTAGACCTGACAGAGAAGACTTTCTTC.

For the CDR3, the DNA is TGTGCCAGCAGCTTAGCGGGTAGCTACGGGGCCAACCAGTACGTC. It codes for CASSLAGSYGANQYV. This rearrangement joins TRBV7-2 to TRBJ2-7; perhaps D is TRBD1 or TRBD2 (5 bases each). Trimming stripped 0 bases from V and 10 bases from J, with 19 bases between. There are 15 residues in the CDR3. CDR1 is SGHTA and CDR2 is FQGNSA in the germline V gene.

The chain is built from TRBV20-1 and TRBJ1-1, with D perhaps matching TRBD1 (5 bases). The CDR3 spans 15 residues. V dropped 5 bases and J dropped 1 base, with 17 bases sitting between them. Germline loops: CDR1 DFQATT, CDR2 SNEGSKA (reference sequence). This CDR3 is CSAWGWGRKNTEAFF. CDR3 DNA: TGCAGTGCTTGGGGTTGGGGACGCAAGAACACTGAAGCTTTCTTT.

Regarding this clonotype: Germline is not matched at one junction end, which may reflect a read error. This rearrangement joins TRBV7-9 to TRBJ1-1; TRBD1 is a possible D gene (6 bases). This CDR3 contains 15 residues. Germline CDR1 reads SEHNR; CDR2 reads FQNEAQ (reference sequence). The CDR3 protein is CASSTGERDNDEDFF. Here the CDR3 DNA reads TGTGCCAGCAGCACGGGCGAGCGGGACAACGATGAAGATTTCTTT.

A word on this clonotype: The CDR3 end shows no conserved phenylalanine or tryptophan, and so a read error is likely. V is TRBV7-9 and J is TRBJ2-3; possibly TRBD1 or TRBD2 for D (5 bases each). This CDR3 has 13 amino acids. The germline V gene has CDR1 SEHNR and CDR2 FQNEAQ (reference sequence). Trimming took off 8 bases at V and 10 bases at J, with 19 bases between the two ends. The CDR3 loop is CASGDGAREPQYV. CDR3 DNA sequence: TGTGCCAGCGGGGACGGGGCCAGAGAGCCGCAGTATGTT.

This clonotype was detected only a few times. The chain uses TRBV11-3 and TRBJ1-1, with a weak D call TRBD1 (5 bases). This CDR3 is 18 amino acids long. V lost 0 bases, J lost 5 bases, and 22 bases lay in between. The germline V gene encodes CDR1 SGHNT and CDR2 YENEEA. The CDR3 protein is CASSLDLTDTVSRTEAFF. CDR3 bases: TGTGCCAGCAGCTTAGATCTGACAGACACAGTTTCGAGGACTGAAGCTTTCTTT. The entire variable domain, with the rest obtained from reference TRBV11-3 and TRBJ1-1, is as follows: EAGVVQSPRYKIIEKKQPVAFWCNPISGHNTLYWYLQNLGQGPELLIRYENEEAVDDSQLPKDRFSAERLKGVDSTLKIQPAELGDSAVYLCASSLDLTDTVSRTEAFFGQGTRLTVV.

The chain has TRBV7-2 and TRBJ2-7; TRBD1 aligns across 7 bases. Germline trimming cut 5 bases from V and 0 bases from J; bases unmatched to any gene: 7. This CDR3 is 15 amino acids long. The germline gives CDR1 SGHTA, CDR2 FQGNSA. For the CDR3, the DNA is TGTGCCAGCAGCACCCGGACAGGTCTCTCCTACGAGCAGTACTTC. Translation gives CASSTRTGLSYEQYF.

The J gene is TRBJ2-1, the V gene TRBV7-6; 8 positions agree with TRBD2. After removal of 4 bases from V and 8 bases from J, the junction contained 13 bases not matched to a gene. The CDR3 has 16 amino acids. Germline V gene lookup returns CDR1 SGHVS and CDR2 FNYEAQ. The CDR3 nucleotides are TGTGCCAGCAGCTCCGAAAGAGGCGGGGGGAGCGATGAGCAGTTCTTC. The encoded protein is CASSSERGGGSDEQFF.

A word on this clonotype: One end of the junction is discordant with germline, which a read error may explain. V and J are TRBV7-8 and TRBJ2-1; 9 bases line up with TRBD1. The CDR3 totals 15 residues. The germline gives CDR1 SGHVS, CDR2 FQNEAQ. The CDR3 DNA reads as TGTGCCACCAGCAGAGATAGACAGGGGGGGAAGCAGCATTTCTTC. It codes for CATSRDRQGGKQHFF.

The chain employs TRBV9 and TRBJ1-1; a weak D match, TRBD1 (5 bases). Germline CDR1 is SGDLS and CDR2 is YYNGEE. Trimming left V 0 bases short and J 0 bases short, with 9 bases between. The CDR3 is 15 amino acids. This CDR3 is CASSVGWGLNTEAFF. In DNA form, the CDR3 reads TGTGCCAGCAGCGTAGGTTGGGGGTTGAACACTGAAGCTTTCTTT.

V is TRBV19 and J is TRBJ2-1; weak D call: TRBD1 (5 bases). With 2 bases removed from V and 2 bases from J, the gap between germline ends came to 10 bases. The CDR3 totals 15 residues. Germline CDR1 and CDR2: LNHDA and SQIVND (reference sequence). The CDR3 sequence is CASSISREAYNEQFF. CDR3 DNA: TGTGCCAGTAGTATATCCAGGGAAGCCTACAATGAGCAGTTCTTC.

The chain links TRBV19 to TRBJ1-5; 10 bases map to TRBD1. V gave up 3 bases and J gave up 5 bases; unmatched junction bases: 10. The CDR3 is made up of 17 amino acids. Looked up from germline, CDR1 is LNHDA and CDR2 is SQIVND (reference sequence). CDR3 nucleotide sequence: TGTGCCAGTAGTATGGAGGCGCGGACAGGGGGAGATCAGCCCCAGCATTTT. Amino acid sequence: CASSMEARTGGDQPQHF.